Sequencing of this T cell receptor beta chain was carried out in a study of PD-L1 blockade in urothelial cancer. Repertoires were generated with immunoSEQ multiplex PCR, while TCRdb's copy carries only in-frame clones and drops some. The sample yields about 51,000 clones, about 90% seen once. Locally advanced or metastatic urothelial carcinoma was present in patients. The CDR3 has 14 residues. Germline V gene lookup returns CDR1 SSHAT and CDR2 FNYEAQ (reference sequence). Remarks on this clone: One end of the junction fails to match germline, which may point to a read error.

The gene calls are TRBV7-7 and TRBJ2-5; 7 nucleotides agree with TRBD2. The origin of this receptor is a man in his 60s with urothelial cancer. The starting material was PBMCs, obtained around atezolizumab (anti-PD-L1) treatment. In DNA form, the CDR3 reads TGTGCTAGCAGCTTAGCGGGCAGGACTGAGACCCAGTACTTC. Amino acids: CASSLAGRTETQYF.